What follows describes a single T cell receptor beta chain. Antigen specificity is unknown. This entry comes from a study of cytomegalovirus exposure and HLA in healthy donors. Study overall: Samples from HLA-typed donors yielded around 85 million unique TCRs in an early data release. Whole-study results and caveats: Common viral pathogens (according to a later analysis) appeared linked to several of the most significant clusters. Serostatus for CMV was the only available immune exposure information.

Primers: 60 Vbeta forward and 13 Jbeta reverse. Repertoires were generated with immunoSEQ multiplex PCR, while TCRdb's copy carries only in-frame clones and drops some. This sample has roughly 230,000 clones, with approximately 78% found just once. The CDR3 spans 15 residues. In germline, CDR1 is MNHEY, CDR2 SMNVEV (reference sequence). The ends lost 5 bases at V and 5 bases at J; junction bases unmatched: 10. Sample: PBMCs. The TCR comes from a boy aged 10-17 years in good health and CMV-seronegative. This chain links TRBV27 with TRBJ2-7; the match to TRBD1 covers 9 bases. The chain's CDR3 is CASSPSGQGGNEQYF. The CDR3 DNA follows: TGTGCCAGCAGTCCCTCGGGACAGGGCGGGAACGAGCAGTACTTC.